This section outlines one T cell receptor beta chain sequence together with its context. This clonotype was detected a few times. What this receptor recognizes is not known. Base quality data are lacking; no much larger clone is found one base away. TCR beta CDR3 regions were amplified from RNA transcripts. For the first round of RT-PCR on the TCR CDR3, the HTBI primer set was used together with the Qiagen OneStep RT-PCR kit. Libraries were constructed in a second round of multiplex PCR, after which size selection and purification were performed. Sequencing of the libraries was done on an Illumina HiSeq2000 using paired-end 100 bp reads. In the paper's pipeline: SOAPnuke was used to process the raw data, removing reads that contained adapters or uncalled bases, had a mean Phred below 15, or lacked an exact match to the constant primer or identifier. COPE v1.2.5 was used to merge high-quality paired reads, and clonotypes were defined as unique nucleotide sequences. MiTCR v1.1 was used to align clonotypes to the IMGT TRBV, TRBD and TRBJ reference segments. Only V-J combinations with frequency above 0.0001, covering about 99% of repertoires, were analysed. A TCS score was defined as the ratio between F50 (clonal expansion) and ExV (chaos), using BLOSUM62-based TCRdist between CDR3 peptides within each V-J. Welch's t-statistics and random forest reduced fewer than 550 V-J features to fewer than 15, which were used in a naive Bayes classifier (R e1071). TCRdb passed the public sequencing reads through fastp at Q25 and MiXCR, retaining productive beta sequences. A single entry per CDR3 protein holds the most common genes and DNA from its merged rows. V and J calls and clone size were set by TCRdb, not the authors. The sample has some 600,000 distinct CDR3 sequences on record, approximately 15% of them singletons. The top ten constitute 5.8% of the sample.

The data belong to a study of T cells in Graves' hyperthyroidism and ophthalmopathy (dated by TCRdb to between 2017 and 2020). For the wider study: Peripheral blood samples were taken at the time of initial diagnosis, prior to any treatment. Prospective prediction of ophthalmopathy was tested in an independent validation cohort of approximately 19 hyperthyroidism patients and some 17 patients who later progressed to ophthalmopathy. TCR Vbeta CDR3 sequencing of around 130 peripheral blood samples (fewer than 45 ophthalmopathy, under 80 hyperthyroidism and some 17 progressor patients) is reported in the paper. A discovery cohort of about a hundred patients, approximately 44 with Graves' ophthalmopathy and 57 with stable Graves' hyperthyroidism, was used to find distinguishing TCR V-J signatures. After sampling, hyperthyroidism patients received methimazole starting at 30 mg daily, and ophthalmopathy patients received high-dose intravenous methylprednisolone. For training and testing, the 100 or so patients in the discovery cohort were randomly divided in a 7:3 ratio. Thyroid tissue and blood T-cell repertoires from six Graves' hyperthyroidism patients were also compared in the study.

Hyperthyroidism patients were aged 18 to 65 years and newly diagnosed, with disease duration of less than 2 months. Any patient with an uncontrolled infection, another autoimmune disease, pregnancy or lactation was excluded. Clinical symptoms, serum thyroxine and TRAb, thyroid ultrasound, and orbital computed tomography formed the basis for the diagnoses. Blood from progressor patients was collected at the time of first diagnosis with hyperthyroidism, before any ophthalmopathy symptoms had appeared. PBMCs were isolated from about 9.1 ml of fresh peripheral blood by Ficoll-Paque density gradient centrifugation. Progressor patients were defined as those initially diagnosed with Graves' hyperthyroidism in whom ophthalmopathy developed during follow-up. Total RNA was extracted using Trizol reagent, and RNA quality was assessed on an Agilent 2100 Bioanalyzer. Via the germline V gene, CDR1 is SQVTM and CDR2 ANQGSEA. Spanning cysteine to phenylalanine, the CDR3 consists of 14 amino acids. The DNA shown is the 42-base CDR3, in frame from base 1. V is pared back by 7 bases and J by 11 bases, with 24 bases lying between the germline termini.

On the study overall, not on this receptor specifically: Sample size was not statistically predetermined, and blinding of investigators to group allocation was not performed. In validation, the model predicted progression to ophthalmopathy a median of approximately 6.3 months before onset, with around 70% sensitivity and 72.22% specificity. Blood samples also contained most of the expanded thyroid clonotypes (frequency above 0.001), which suggests that blood repertoires may reflect thyroid immune responses. A model built on a 13 V-J signature distinguished ophthalmopathy from stable hyperthyroidism, reaching about 89% sensitivity and 81.08% specificity in cross-validation and 80%/75% in testing.

Sequencing was performed on blood. The chain uses TRBV29-1 and TRBJ2-1; the D call is possibly TRBD1 or TRBD2, each sharing 6 bases. This receptor was obtained from a woman in her twenties or thirties with Graves' hyperthyroidism that later progressed to Graves' ophthalmopathy. The nucleotide sequence reads as follows: TGCAGCGCCCTGTTGGGGGGCGGCGGGGTTAAGCAGTTCTTC. This codes for CSALLGGGGVKQFF.